This TCR beta chain was captured in a study of a mutant IDH1 vaccine in newly diagnosed glioma. Study at large: Treated patients showed a male proportion of roughly 62%, a female proportion of roughly 40%, and a mean age of around 40 years.

Time point meaning: baseline, week 1 (first vaccination visit). Stated treatment: pre-vaccination baseline after standard-of-care therapy. Tumors from donors were new WHO grade 3 or 4 IDH1-mutant astrocytomas with ATRX loss. Looked up from germline, CDR1 is KGHSH and CDR2 is LQKENI. V was cut by 2 bases and J by 2 bases, with 10 bases left in between. This CDR3 spans 14 amino acids. Assay used: immunoSEQ multiplex PCR; TCRdb lists only in-frame clones, some missing. The table includes around 50,000 clones, just over 85% detected once. The sample was PBMCs, taken from a glioma patient treated with radiotherapy, temozolomide or both. The chain couples TRBV18 to TRBJ2-7; perhaps TRBD1 as D (6 bases). This clonotype was sampled from a man in his forties or fifties with glioma. CDR3 sequence reads: CASSPGQQTYEQYF. The CDR3 coding sequence is TGTGCCAGCTCACCAGGACAGCAAACCTACGAGCAGTACTTC. Full variable domain (rest looked up from reference TRBV18 and TRBJ2-7): NAGVMQNPRHLVRRRGQEARLRCSPMKGHSHVYWYRQLPEEGLKFMVYLQKENIIDESGMPKERFSAEFPKEGPSILRIQQVVRGDSAAYFCASSPGQQTYEQYFGPGTRLTVT.